These T cell receptor beta chains were read from a single sample in a study of regulatory T cells in long-lasting Graves disease. One entry per CDR3 protein, called by TCRdb with MiXCR from the multiplex PCR reads. The sample includes roughly 450,000 distinct CDR3 sequences, roughly 23% of them seen just once. This sample comprised peripheral blood mononuclear cells (PBMCs), obtained when the disease was refractory, from a patient treated with antithyroid drugs. The receptors shown here come from a female donor with Graves disease. Each CDR3 is given with its conserved first and last residue. Each record gives: V gene, D gene, clone size, J gene, CDR3 DNA, CDR3 protein. A D gene is named only where the DNA matches it firmly. Only some rows state a clone size, as once, few, many or a class for expanded clones.

>TRBV25-1|NA|NA|TRBJ1-2
TGTGCCAGCAGTCCTGACGGGCGCCACGGCTACACCTTC
CASSPDGRHGYTF
>TRBV20-1|TRBD1|many|TRBJ1-4
TGCAGTGCCCACCCTGGGCGACAGGGGGAAAAACTGTTTTTT
CSAHPGRQGEKLFF
>TRBV29-1|TRBD1|many|TRBJ1-1
TGCAGCCTCCATCAGGGGGCTGAAGCTTTCTTT
CSLHQGAEAFF
>TRBV7-2|TRBD2|many|TRBJ2-2
TGTGCCAGCAGCTTATGGGCGGGAGCGAACACCGGGGAACTGTTTTTT
CASSLWAGANTGELFF
>TRBV9|NA|once|TRBJ2-1
TGTGCCAGCAGCGTGGGGGGCTACTACAATGAGCAGTTCTTC
CASSVGGYYNEQFF
>TRBV29-1|TRBD1|many|TRBJ1-1
TGCAGCGTTGAGGGGGCAGGGGGCACTGAAGCTTTCTTT
CSVEGAGGTEAFF
>TRBV3-1|NA|few|TRBJ1-1
TGTGCCAGCAGCCAAGATACCGACAGGAACACTGAAGCTTTCTTT
CASSQDTDRNTEAFF
>TRBV3-2|NA|few|TRBJ1-3
TGTGCCAGCAGCCAAGATGTGGAGCAGGCTGGAAACACCATATATTTT
CASSQDVEQAGNTIYF
>TRBV20-1|NA|few|TRBJ2-3
TGCAGTGCTAGAGATGGGCTATCCACGCAGTATTTT
CSARDGLSTQYF
>TRBV2|TRBD2|many|TRBJ2-2
TGTGCCAGCAGGCCGGGACTAGCGGGAGGTCACACCGGGGAGCTGTTTTTT
CASRPGLAGGHTGELFF
>TRBV28|NA|many|TRBJ2-7
TGTGCCAGCAGCTCCCTTGGGGGGGCCTTTACCCACGAGCAGTACTTC
CASSSLGGAFTHEQYF
>TRBV29-1|NA|few|TRBJ2-6
TGCAGCGTTGAAGGGGTGGGTGCTGGGGCCAACGTCCTGACTTTC
CSVEGVGAGANVLTF
>TRBV6-2/TRBV6-3|NA|many|TRBJ2-6
TGTGCCAGCAGTTACGGAGGGAACTCTGGGGCCAACGTCCTGACTTTC
CASSYGGNSGANVLTF
>TRBV3-2|NA|few|TRBJ2-3
TGTGCCAGCAGCCAAGATATCCGGGAAAAAGATACGCAGTATTTT
CASSQDIREKDTQYF
>TRBV2|NA|many|TRBJ1-2
TGTGCCAGCTCCGGGAAGTATAACTATGGCTACACCTTC
CASSGKYNYGYTF
>TRBV6-1|NA|many|TRBJ2-5
TGTGCCAGCATGGGGACTGAAGAGACCCAGTACTTC
CASMGTEETQYF
>TRBV12-3/TRBV12-4|TRBD2|NA|TRBJ2-4
TGTGCCAGCAGTTCAATGTGGCCCCGGACTAGCGGGAGGGCCGAAGCCAAAAACATTCAGTACTTC
CASSSMWPRTSGRAEAKNIQYF
>TRBV6-1|TRBD1|many|TRBJ1-1
TGTGCCAGCAGTGAACAGGGGGTGGACACTGAAGCTTTCTTT
CASSEQGVDTEAFF
>TRBV5-1|NA|few|TRBJ2-7
TGCGCCAGCAGCTGGGCCGGGTCAAGCGGCTACGAGCAGTACTTC
CASSWAGSSGYEQYF
>TRBV6-1|NA|many|TRBJ1-1
TGTGCCAGCAGTGAATGGCAGGTATGGAGCGCTGAAGCTTTCTTT
CASSEWQVWSAEAFF
>TRBV12-3/TRBV12-4|NA|few|TRBJ2-1
TGTGCCAGCAGTCGGGGGCAGACCAGCTCCTACAATGAGCAGTTCTTC
CASSRGQTSSYNEQFF
>TRBV5-4|NA|NA|TRBJ1-6
TGTGCCAGCAGCTCCGGACAGACCTCCTATAATTCACCCCTCCACTTT
CASSSGQTSYNSPLHF
>TRBV30|NA|few|TRBJ2-5
TGTGCCTTTACGCGGACCCAAAAAGAGACCCAGTACTTC
CAFTRTQKETQYF
>TRBV28|NA|NA|TRBJ2-3
TGTGCCAGCAGTTTATATCCAGCGATGGGTCCGAGCACAGATACGCAGTATTTT
CASSLYPAMGPSTDTQYF
>TRBV19|TRBD1|NA|TRBJ2-6
TGTGCCACCGGGACAGAGGGGTCTGGGGCCAACGTCCTGACTTTC
CATGTEGSGANVLTF
>TRBV28|NA|NA|TRBJ2-7
TGTGCCAGCAGTGCCTTAAAGACACACTCCTACGAGCAGTACTTC
CASSALKTHSYEQYF
>TRBV7-2|NA|NA|TRBJ2-3
TGTGCCAGCAGCTTAGCGGTTATCCTCACAGATACGCAGTATTTT
CASSLAVILTDTQYF
>TRBV6-9|NA|once|TRBJ1-2
TGTGCCAGCAGTTGCTCACAAGGGGTTGGTAACTATGGCTACACCTTC
CASSCSQGVGNYGYTF